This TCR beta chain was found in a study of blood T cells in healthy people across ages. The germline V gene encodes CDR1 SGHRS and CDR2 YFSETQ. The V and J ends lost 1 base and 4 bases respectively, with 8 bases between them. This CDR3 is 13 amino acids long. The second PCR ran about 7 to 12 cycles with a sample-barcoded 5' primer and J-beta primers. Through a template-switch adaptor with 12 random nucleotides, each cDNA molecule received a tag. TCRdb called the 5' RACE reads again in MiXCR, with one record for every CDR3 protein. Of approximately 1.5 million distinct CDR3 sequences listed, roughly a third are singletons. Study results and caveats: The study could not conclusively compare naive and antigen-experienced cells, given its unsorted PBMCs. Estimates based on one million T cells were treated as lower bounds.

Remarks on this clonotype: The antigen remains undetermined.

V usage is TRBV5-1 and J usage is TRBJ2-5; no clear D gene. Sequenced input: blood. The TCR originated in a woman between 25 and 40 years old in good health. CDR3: CASSLYWGETQYF. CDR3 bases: TGCGCCAGCAGCTTGTATTGGGGAGAGACCCAGTACTTC.